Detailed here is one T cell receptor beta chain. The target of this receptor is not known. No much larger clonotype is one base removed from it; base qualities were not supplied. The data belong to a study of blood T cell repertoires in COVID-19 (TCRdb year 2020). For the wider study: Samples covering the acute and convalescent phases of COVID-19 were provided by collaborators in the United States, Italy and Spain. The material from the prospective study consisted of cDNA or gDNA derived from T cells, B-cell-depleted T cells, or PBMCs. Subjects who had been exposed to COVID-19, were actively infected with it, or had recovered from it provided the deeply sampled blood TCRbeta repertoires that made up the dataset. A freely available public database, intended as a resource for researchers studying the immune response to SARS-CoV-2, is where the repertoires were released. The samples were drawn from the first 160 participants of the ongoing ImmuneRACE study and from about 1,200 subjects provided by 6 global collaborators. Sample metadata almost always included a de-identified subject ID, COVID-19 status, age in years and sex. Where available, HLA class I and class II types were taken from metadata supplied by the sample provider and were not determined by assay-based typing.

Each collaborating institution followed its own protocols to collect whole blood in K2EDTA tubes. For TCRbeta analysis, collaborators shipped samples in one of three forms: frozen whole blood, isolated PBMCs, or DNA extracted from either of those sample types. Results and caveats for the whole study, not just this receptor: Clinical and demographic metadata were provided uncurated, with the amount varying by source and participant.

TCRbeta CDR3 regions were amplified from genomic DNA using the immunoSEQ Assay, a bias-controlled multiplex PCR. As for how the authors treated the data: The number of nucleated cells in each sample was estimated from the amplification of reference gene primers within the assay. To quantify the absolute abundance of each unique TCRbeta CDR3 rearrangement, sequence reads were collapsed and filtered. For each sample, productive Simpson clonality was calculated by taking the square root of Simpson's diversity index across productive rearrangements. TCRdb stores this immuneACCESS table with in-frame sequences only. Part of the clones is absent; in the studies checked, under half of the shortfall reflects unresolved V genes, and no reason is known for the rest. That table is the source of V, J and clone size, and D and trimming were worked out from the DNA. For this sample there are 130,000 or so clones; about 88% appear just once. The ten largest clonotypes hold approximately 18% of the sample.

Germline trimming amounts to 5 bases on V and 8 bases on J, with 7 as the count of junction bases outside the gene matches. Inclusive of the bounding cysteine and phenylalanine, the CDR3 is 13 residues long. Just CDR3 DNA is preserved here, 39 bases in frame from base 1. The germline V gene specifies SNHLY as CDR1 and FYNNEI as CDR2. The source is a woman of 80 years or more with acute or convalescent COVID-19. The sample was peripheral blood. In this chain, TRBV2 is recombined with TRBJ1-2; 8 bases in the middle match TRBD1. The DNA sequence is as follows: TGTGCCAGCAGTAAAGACAGGGGTCGAGGCTACACCTTC. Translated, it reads CASSKDRGRGYTF.